Sequencing of this T cell receptor beta chain was carried out in a study of regulatory T cells in long-lasting Graves disease. Building the TCR beta libraries relied on iRepertoire HTBI primers, and CDR3 regions underwent Arm-PCR. In the original processing: The identification of 50 to 65 TRBV and roughly 14 TRBJ segments was made across samples. TCRdb fed the multiplex PCR reads into MiXCR, producing one record per CDR3 protein. These V and J calls are TCRdb output, not the study's own analysis. The table includes hundreds of thousands of distinct CDR3 sequences, roughly 20% detected once. Study observations and caveats: Segments TRBV28, TRBJ1-2 and TRBJ2-5 showed preferential usage in persistent disease. New patients shared fewer public clonotypes (approximately 1,000) than persistent patients did (fewer than 3,000).

Germline CDR1 SGHAT, CDR2 FQDESV (reference sequence). The CDR3 consists of 13 residues. V lost 4 bases, J lost 4 bases, and 3 bases stayed unmatched. Points on this clonotype: The antigen is not known.

Indicated time point: persistent/refractory GD, antithyroid drugs over 5 years with positive TRAb. The TCR library used RNA extracted from PBMCs. Patients came from an endocrinology department in Xi'an, China. This chain links TRBV11-1 with TRBJ2-7, with TRBD1 matching over 8 bases. The source material was peripheral blood mononuclear cells (PBMCs), sampled when the disease was refractory, from a patient treated with antithyroid drugs. This TCR was sampled from a female donor with Graves disease. CDR3 in DNA: TGTGCCAGCAGCTCGGGACAGGAGTACGAGCAGTACTTC. It is translated as CASSSGQEYEQYF.